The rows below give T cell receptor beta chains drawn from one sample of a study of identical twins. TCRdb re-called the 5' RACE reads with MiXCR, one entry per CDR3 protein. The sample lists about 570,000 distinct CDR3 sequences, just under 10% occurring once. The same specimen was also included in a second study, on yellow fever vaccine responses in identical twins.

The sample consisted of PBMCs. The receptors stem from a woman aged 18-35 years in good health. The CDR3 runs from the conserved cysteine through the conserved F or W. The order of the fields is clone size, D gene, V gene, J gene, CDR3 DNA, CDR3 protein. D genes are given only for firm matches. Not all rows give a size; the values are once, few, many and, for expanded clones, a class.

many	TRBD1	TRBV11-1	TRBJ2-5	TGTGCCAGCAGCTTAGCGATACCTCGGGGGACAGGGAAAGAGACCCAGTACTTC	CASSLAIPRGTGKETQYF
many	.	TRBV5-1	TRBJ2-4	TGCGCCAGCAGCCCAGGGAACATTCAGTACTTC	CASSPGNIQYF
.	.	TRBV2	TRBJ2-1	TGTGCCAGCAGTGAACGTGTTGAGCAGTTCTTC	CASSERVEQFF
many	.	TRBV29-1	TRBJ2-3	TGCAGCGTTGGCGGGGGCCGCACAGATACGCAGTATTTT	CSVGGGRTDTQYF
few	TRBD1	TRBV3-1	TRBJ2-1	TGTGCCAGCAGCCACTCGGGACAGGGGTACAATGAGCAGTTCTTC	CASSHSGQGYNEQFF
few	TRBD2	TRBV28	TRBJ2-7	TGTGCCAGCAGTCCAATCGGGACTAGCGGTGAGCAGTACTTC	CASSPIGTSGEQYF
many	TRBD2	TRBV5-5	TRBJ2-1	TGTGCCAGCAGCTTGGAGGCGGGAGACTACAATGAGCAGTTCTTC	CASSLEAGDYNEQFF
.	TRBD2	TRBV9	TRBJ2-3	TGTGCCAGCAGCCTAGGGCTAGCGGGGTCGTCTACCACAGATACGCAGTATTTT	CASSLGLAGSSTTDTQYF
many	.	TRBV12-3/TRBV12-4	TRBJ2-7	TGTGCCAGCAGTTTGCGCGGGACATCCTACGAGCAGTACTTC	CASSLRGTSYEQYF
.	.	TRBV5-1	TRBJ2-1	TGCGCCAGCAGCTTGGCCCTGGCGTCTAAGTACAATGAGCAGTTCTTC	CASSLALASKYNEQFF
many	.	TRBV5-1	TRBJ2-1	TGCGCCAGCAGCCCTTCGGCGCTTGATGTTGAGCAGTTCTTC	CASSPSALDVEQFF
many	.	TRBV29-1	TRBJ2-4	TGCAGCGTTTGGCTCAGGGAGCGGCCCAAAAACATTCAGTACTTC	CSVWLRERPKNIQYF
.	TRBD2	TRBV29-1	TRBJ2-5	TGCAGCGTCTTAGCGGGGCCAGAGACCCAGTACTTC	CSVLAGPETQYF
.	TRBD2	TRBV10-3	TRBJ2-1	TGTGCCATTACTAGCGGGAGTGGGATATACAATGAGCAGTTCTTC	CAITSGSGIYNEQFF
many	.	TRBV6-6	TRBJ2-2	TGTGCCAGCAGCTACCTGGGGATCGGGGAGCTGTTTTTT	CASSYLGIGELFF
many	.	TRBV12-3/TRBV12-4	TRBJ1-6	TGTGCCAGCAGTTTCGGGGACAAGGATTCACCCCTCCACTTT	CASSFGDKDSPLHF
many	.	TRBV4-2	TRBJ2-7	TGTGCCAGCAGCGTTCGAGGGTTTTCCGGCGAGCAGTACTTC	CASSVRGFSGEQYF
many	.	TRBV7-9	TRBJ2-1	TGTGCCAGCAGCGTGCAGGACAATGAGCAGTTCTTC	CASSVQDNEQFF
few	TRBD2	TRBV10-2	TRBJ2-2	TGCGCCAGCAGGGGGACTAGCGCGACCGGGGAGCTGTTTTTT	CASRGTSATGELFF
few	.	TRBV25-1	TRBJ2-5	TGTGCCAGCAGTGAATACTGGGGAGGGGGCGAGACCCAGTACTTC	CASSEYWGGGETQYF
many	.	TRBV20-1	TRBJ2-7	TGCAGTGCTAGAGAACTCGGGACCGTGGCCTACGAGCAGTACTTC	CSARELGTVAYEQYF
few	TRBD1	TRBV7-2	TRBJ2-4	TGTGCCAGCAGCCCCGACAGGGTCAAAAACATTCAGTACTTC	CASSPDRVKNIQYF
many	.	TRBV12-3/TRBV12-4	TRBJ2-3	TGTGCCAGCAGCCTCAGGGGAAACACAGATACGCAGTATTTT	CASSLRGNTDTQYF
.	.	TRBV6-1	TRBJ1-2	TGTGCCAGCAGGCGGGGGGCCTTAAAGGTCGATGGCTACACCTTC	CASRRGALKVDGYTF
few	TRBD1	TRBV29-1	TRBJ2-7	TGCAGCGTTGAAGCTTCGGGACAGGCGGGCTACGAGCAGTACTTC	CSVEASGQAGYEQYF
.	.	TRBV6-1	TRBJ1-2	TGTGCCAGCTGCCCCTATGGACTTAACTATGGCTACACCTTC	CASCPYGLNYGYTF
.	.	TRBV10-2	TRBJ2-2	TGCGCCAGCACTAGTAGCTGGGACCACCTCATAAGCGGGGAGCTGTTTTTT	CASTSSWDHLISGELFF
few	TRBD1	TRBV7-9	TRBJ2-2	TGTGCCAGCAGCAAGACCGGGACAGGGGGCACCGGGGAGCTGTTTTTT	CASSKTGTGGTGELFF
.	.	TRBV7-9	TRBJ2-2	TGTGCCAGCAGCTTCGTTAGGAACACCGGGGAGCTGTTTTTT	CASSFVRNTGELFF
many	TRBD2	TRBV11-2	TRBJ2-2	TGTGCCAGCAGCTCTAGACTAGCGGGGGTCGGGGAGCTGTTTTTT	CASSSRLAGVGELFF
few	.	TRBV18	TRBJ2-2	TGTGCCAGCTCTCTGGTCGGGCCGAACACCGGGGAGCTGTTTTTT	CASSLVGPNTGELFF
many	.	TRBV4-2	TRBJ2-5	TGTGCCAGCAGCCAAGATCGGACCAGGGAGGACCAAGAGACCCAGTACTTC	CASSQDRTREDQETQYF
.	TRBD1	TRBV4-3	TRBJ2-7	TGCGCCAGCAGCCACAACGGACAGGGAAGGTCAATCCAGTACTTC	CASSHNGQGRSIQYF
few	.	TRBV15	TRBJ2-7	TGTGCCACCAGCAGTAAAAAGGACCGGTACGAGCAGTACTTC	CATSSKKDRYEQYF
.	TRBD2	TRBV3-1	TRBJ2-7	TGTGCCAGCAGCCAACCCGGGACTAGCGGGTACGAGCAGTACTTC	CASSQPGTSGYEQYF
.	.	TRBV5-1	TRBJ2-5	TGCGCCAGCAGCCCGGAAGGGGTTGGGGAGACCCAGTACTTC	CASSPEGVGETQYF
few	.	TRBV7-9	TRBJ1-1	TGTGCCAGCAGCTTAGAAACGGGGAGGGCTTTCTTT	CASSLETGRAFF
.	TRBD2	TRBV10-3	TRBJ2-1	TGTGCCGGGAATAGCGGGAGGGCCTCCTACAATGAGCAGTTCTTC	CAGNSGRASYNEQFF
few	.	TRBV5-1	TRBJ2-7	TGCGCCAGCAGCGCCAGCGGGCAAGACTACGAGCAGTACTTC	CASSASGQDYEQYF
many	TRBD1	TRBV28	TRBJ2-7	TGTGCCAGCAGTCCCCTAGGGACAGCCCACGAGCAGTACTTC	CASSPLGTAHEQYF
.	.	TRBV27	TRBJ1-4	TGTGCCACCCTATCGGGGCGCGTCGAGAGGCGCAGGTCGGGTAATGAAAAACTGTTTTTT	CATLSGRVERRRSGNEKLFF
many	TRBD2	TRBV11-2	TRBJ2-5	TGTGCCAGCGGAAAAGGCGGGAGGGCCGAAGAGACCCAGTACTTC	CASGKGGRAEETQYF
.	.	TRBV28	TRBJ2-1	TGTGCCAGCAGCACTGGACAGTTAGGCACCTACAATGAGCAGTTCTTC	CASSTGQLGTYNEQFF
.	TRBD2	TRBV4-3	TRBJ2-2	TGCGCCAGCAGCCAATCCAGACTAGCGGGTTACACCGGGGAGCTGTTTTTT	CASSQSRLAGYTGELFF
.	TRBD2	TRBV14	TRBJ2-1	TGTGCCAGCAGCCAAGATCTTCGGACTAGCGGGAGGGCCCTTGAGCAGTTCTTC	CASSQDLRTSGRALEQFF
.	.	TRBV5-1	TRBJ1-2	TGCGCCAGCAGCTTGGGCATCCCGACAGATGGCTACACCTTC	CASSLGIPTDGYTF
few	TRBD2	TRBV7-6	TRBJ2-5	TGTGCCAGCAGCTTAGAGGCGCGGGAGGGCCAAGAGACCCAGTACTTC	CASSLEAREGQETQYF
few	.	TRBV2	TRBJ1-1	TGTGCCAGCGTCCGAGTGACCAACACTGAAGCTTTCTTT	CASVRVTNTEAFF
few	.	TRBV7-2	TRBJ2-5	TGTGCCAGCAGCCATGCATCCTCGGAGGGGCAAGAGACCCAGTACTTC	CASSHASSEGQETQYF
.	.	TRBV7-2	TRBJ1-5	TGTGCCAGCAGCACGGCACTTAATCAGCCCCAGCATTTT	CASSTALNQPQHF
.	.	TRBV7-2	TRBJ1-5	TGTGCCAGCAGCCTCGGGCAGGGCCCCAATCAGCCCCAGCATTTT	CASSLGQGPNQPQHF
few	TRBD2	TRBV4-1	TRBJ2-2	TGCGCCAGCAGCCAAGTACTAGCGGGAGGAACCGGGGAGCTGTTTTTT	CASSQVLAGGTGELFF
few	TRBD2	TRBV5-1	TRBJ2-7	TGCGCCAGCAGCCTATGGACTAGCGGGAGTTACGAGCAGTACTTC	CASSLWTSGSYEQYF
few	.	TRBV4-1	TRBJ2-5	TGCGCCAGCAGCCAAGGGGTTGGGGACCAAGAGACCCAGTACTTC	CASSQGVGDQETQYF
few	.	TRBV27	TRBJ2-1	TGTGCCAGCAGTTTAATAGTAGCGGCGTACAATGAGCAGTTCTTC	CASSLIVAAYNEQFF